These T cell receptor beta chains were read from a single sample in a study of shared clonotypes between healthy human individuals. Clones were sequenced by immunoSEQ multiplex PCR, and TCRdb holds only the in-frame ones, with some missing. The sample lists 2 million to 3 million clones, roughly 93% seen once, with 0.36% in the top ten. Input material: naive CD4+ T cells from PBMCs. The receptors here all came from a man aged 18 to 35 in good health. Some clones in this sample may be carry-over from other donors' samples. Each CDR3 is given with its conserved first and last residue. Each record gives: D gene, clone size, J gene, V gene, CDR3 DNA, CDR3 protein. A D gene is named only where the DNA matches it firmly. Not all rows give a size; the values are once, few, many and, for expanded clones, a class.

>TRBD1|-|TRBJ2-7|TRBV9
TGTGCCAGCAGCGAAGCGACAGGGCGCTCCTACGAGCAGTACTTC
CASSEATGRSYEQYF
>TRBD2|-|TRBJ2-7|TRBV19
TGTGCCAGTAGTATAACTAGCGGGAGGGGAGAGCAGTACTTC
CASSITSGRGEQYF
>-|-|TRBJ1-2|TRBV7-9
TGTGCCAGCAGCTCCGGGGGAAACTATGGCTACACCTTT
CASSSGGNYGYTF
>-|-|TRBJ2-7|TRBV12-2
TGTGCAAGTCGCTTAGGGAGACTAGCCCTTACCTACGAGCAGTACTTC
CASRLGRLALTYEQYF
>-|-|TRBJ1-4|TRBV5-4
TGTGCCAGCAGCTTGGCGGCAGGGGTTAATGAAAAACTGTTTTTT
CASSLAAGVNEKLFF
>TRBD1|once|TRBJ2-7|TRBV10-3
TGTGCCATCAGTTCGACAGGGCCCCCCTCCTACGAGCAGTACTTC
CAISSTGPPSYEQYF
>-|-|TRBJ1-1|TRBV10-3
TGTGCCATCAGTGATTTCATTGGGAACACTGAAGCTTTCTTT
CAISDFIGNTEAFF
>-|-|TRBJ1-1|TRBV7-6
TGTGCCAGCAAACCTCGGGGGAGTATGAACACTGAAGCTTTCTTT
CASKPRGSMNTEAFF
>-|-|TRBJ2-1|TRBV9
TGTGCCAGCAGCGTAGCAGGGAAGGGTGAGCAGTTCTTC
CASSVAGKGEQFF
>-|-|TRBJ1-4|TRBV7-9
TGTGCCAGCAGACCTCAAGAAAAACTGTTTTTT
CASRPQEKLFF
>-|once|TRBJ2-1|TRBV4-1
TGCGCCAGCAGCCAAAGGGCGGCGCCGAGTTACAATGAGCAGTTCTTC
CASSQRAAPSYNEQFF
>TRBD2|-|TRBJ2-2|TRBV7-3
TGTGCCAGCAGCCCGACTAGCGGGAGTCACGGGGAGCTGTTTTTT
CASSPTSGSHGELFF
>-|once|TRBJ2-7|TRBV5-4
TGTGCCAGCAGCCGCCTAGAGGGCTACGAGCAGTACTTC
CASSRLEGYEQYF
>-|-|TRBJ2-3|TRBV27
TGTGCCAGCAGGTTATCGTCGAAAACGGAGCAGTATTTT
CASRLSSKTEQYF
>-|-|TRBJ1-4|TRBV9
TGTGCCAGCAGCGTAGGAGTCGGGACGGATAATGAAAAACTGTTTTTT
CASSVGVGTDNEKLFF
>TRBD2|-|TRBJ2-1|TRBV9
TGTGCCAGCAGCGTTGGACTAGCGGCCCCCAATGAGCAGTTCTTC
CASSVGLAAPNEQFF
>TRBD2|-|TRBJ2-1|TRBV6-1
TGTGCCAGCAGTATAGGACTAGAATACAATGAGCAGTTCTTC
CASSIGLEYNEQFF
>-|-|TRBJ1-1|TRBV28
TGTGCCAGCAACCGCCTACCCGAGAACACTGAAGCTTTCTTT
CASNRLPENTEAFF